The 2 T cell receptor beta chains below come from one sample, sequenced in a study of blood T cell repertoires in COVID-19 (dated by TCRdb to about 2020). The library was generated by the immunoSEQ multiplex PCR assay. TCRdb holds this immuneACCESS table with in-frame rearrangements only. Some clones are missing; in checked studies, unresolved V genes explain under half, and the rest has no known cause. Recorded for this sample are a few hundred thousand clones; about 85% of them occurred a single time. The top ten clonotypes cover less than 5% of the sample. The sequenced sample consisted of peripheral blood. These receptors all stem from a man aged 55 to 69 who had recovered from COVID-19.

The CDR3 here is CASRGQGVSNQPQHF. For the CDR3, the DNA is TGTGCCAGCAGGGGTCAGGGGGTGAGCAATCAGCCCCAGCATTTT. The genes are TRBV2 and TRBJ1-5, with TRBD1 identical over 7 bases. From germline, CDR1 is SNHLY and CDR2 FYNNEI. J lost 1 base, V lost 6 bases, and 6 bases had no gene match. The CDR3 spans 15 residues.

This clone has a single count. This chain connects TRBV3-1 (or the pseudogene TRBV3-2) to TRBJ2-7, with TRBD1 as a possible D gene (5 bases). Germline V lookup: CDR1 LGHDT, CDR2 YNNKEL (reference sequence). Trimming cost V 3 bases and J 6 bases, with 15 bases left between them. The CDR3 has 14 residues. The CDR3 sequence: CASSQNPGTGEQYF. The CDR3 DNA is TGTGCCAGCAGCCAGAATCCGGGTACAGGCGAGCAGTACTTC.